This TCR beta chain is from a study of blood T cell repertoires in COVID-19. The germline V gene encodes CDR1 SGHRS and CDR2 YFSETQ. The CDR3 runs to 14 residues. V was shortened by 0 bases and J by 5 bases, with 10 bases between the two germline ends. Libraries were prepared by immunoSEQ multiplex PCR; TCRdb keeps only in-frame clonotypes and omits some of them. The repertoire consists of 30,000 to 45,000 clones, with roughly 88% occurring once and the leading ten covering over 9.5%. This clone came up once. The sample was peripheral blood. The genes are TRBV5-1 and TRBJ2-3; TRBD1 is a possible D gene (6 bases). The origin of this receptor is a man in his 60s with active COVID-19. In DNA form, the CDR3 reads TGCGCCAGCAGCTTGGCAGGGGCCGGAGATACGCAGTATTTT. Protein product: CASSLAGAGDTQYF.